This T cell receptor beta chain was retrieved from a study of blood T cell repertoires in COVID-19 (dated by TCRdb to about 2020). As for the study more broadly: The collaborator samples originated in the United States, Italy and Spain and spanned the acute and convalescent phases of COVID-19. The prospective study material was composed of cDNA or gDNA derived from T cells, B-cell-depleted T cells, or PBMCs. The dataset comprised deeply sampled blood TCRbeta repertoires from subjects exposed to, actively infected with, or recovered from COVID-19. Samples came from the ongoing ImmuneRACE study (first 160 participants) plus 1,254 subjects from 6 global collaborators. A freely available public database, intended as a resource for researchers studying the immune response to SARS-CoV-2, is where the repertoires were released. Sample metadata almost always included a de-identified subject ID, COVID-19 status, age in years and sex. Where available, HLA class I and class II types were obtained from metadata supplied by the sample provider rather than from assay-based typing.

TCRbeta CDR3 regions were amplified from genomic DNA using the immunoSEQ Assay, a bias-controlled multiplex PCR. The authors' analysis ran thus. The number of nucleated cells in each sample was estimated from the amplification of reference gene primers within the assay. To quantify the absolute abundance of each unique TCRbeta CDR3 rearrangement, sequence reads were collapsed and filtered. For each sample, productive Simpson clonality was calculated as the square root of Simpson's diversity index over productive rearrangements. TCRdb obtained this table from immuneACCESS and retained in-frame rearrangements with V and J assigned. These tables miss some clones; where compared with another copy, unresolved V genes account for less than half of the shortfall, and the remainder is unexplained. V and J calls plus clone size are reproduced from that table; the DNA served to infer D and trimming. The sample has hundreds of thousands of clones on record, nearly 90% of them singletons. Of the sample, 3.5% to 4.5% is held by the ten largest clones.

On this clone itself: Its antigen is not yet known. Nothing much larger sits one base from this clone, and base qualities are not available.

Here is what the overall study found, with its caveats: Clinical and demographic metadata were provided uncurated, with the amount varying by source and participant.

Enrolling through a virtual design, the prospective study's participants ranged in age from roughly 18 to 89 years and lived across roughly 23 United States geographic areas. In the prospective study, participants were assigned to cohorts based on the clinical history participants reported in a screening survey and a study questionnaire. In the prospective study, mobile phlebotomists collected whole blood, serum and a nasopharyngeal or oropharyngeal swab from each participant. Prospective study participants could optionally give additional blood draws and questionnaires over an approximately two-month period. Before DNA extraction, prospective study blood samples were shipped either frozen or at room temperature. Sequencing input: PBMCs or T cells enriched from blood (not recorded which). This TCR was sampled from a woman aged 25-40 years with acute COVID-19.

The DNA is as follows: TGTGCCCTTCGGGTTATCAATCAGCCCCAGCATTTT. Its translation reads: CALRVINQPQHF. Rearrangement joined TRBV10-3 to TRBJ1-5; confidence is insufficient to name the D gene. Inclusive of the bounding cysteine and phenylalanine, the CDR3 is 12 residues long. Only CDR3 DNA is held: 36 bases, read in frame from base 1. The germline V gene encodes CDR1 ENHRY and CDR2 SYGVKD. V is pared back by 11 bases and J by 3 bases, with 11 bases lying between the germline termini.